This T cell receptor beta chain was observed in a study of control samples from healthy donors and cancer patients. The data were produced by immunoSEQ multiplex PCR, yet TCRdb's version contains in-frame clones alone and is incomplete. This table holds approximately 71,000 clones, 85% to 90% found once. The CDR3 has 14 residues. Trimming cost V 5 bases and J 7 bases, with 17 bases left between them. CDR1 is GTSNPN, CDR2 SVGIG, per germline (reference sequence). The TCR sequence derives from a man aged 55 to 70 with lung cancer. The source material was PBMCs. The J gene is TRBJ1-4, the V gene TRBV30; maybe TRBD1 (6 bases). The DNA for the CDR3 is TGTGCCTGGTACCACCAGGGGAAGGGTGAAAAACTGTTTTTT. This encodes CAWYHQGKGEKLFF.